This passage covers 2 T cell receptor beta chains from one sample sequenced in a study of blood T cell repertoires in COVID-19 (dated by TCRdb to about 2020). The library was produced with the immunoSEQ multiplex PCR assay. The clones in this table, taken by TCRdb from immuneACCESS, are in-frame only. Not every clone is retained; where verified, under half of the shortfall comes from an unresolved V gene, and the cause of the rest is unknown. Within this sample are 100,000 to 150,000 clones, with approximately 89% of them counted one time only. Around 3.2% of the sample is in the top ten clones. The source material was peripheral blood. Source of these receptors: an elderly woman with COVID-19, enrolled during active disease.

The chain links TRBV5-1 to TRBJ2-5; the D is unclear. The germline V gene has CDR1 SGHRS and CDR2 YFSETQ. The length of the CDR3 is 11 residues. Between the trimmed V and J ends, which lost 5 bases and 4 bases, there was a span of 6 bases. In DNA, the CDR3 is TGCGCCAGCAGGAGTGGAGAGACCCAGTACTTC. As protein: CASRSGETQYF. The full variable domain, in which reference TRBV5-1 and TRBJ2-5 provide the parts outside the CDR3, is KAGVTQTPRYLIKTRGQQVTLSCSPISGHRSVSWYQQTPGQGLQFLFEYFSETQRNKGNFPGRFSGRQFSNSRSEMNVSTLELGDSALYLCASRSGETQYFGPGTRLLVL.

The chain links TRBV7-2 to TRBJ1-6, with D perhaps TRBD1 (5 bases). V was cut by 11 bases and J by 5 bases, with 16 bases left in between. Germline loops: CDR1 SGHTA, CDR2 FQGNSA. There are 14 residues in the CDR3. CDR3 nucleotides: TGTGCCTCATCCCACAGGTCCAATAATTCACCCCTCCACTTT. It specifies CASSHRSNNSPLHF. Together with reference TRBV7-2 and TRBJ1-6, the CDR3 gives the full variable domain: GAGVSQSPSNKVTEKGKDVELRCDPISGHTALYWYRQSLGQGLEFLIYFQGNSAPDKSGLPSDRFSAERTGGSVSTLTIQRTQQEDSAVYLCASSHRSNNSPLHFGNGTRLTVT.